These T cell receptor beta chains were read from a single sample in a study of breast tumors, draining lymph nodes, adjacent tissues. TCRdb called the multiplex PCR reads again in MiXCR, with one record for every CDR3 protein. Seen here are 290,000 or so distinct CDR3 sequences, about 33% observed once, and the top ten hold 0.85% to 1.3%. Sequencing was performed on axillary lymph node tissue. These receptor sequences come from a female donor with breast cancer. Some clones in this sample may be carry-over from other donors' samples. The CDR3 runs from the conserved cysteine through the conserved F or W. Fields, in order: V gene, J gene, D gene, clone size, CDR3 DNA, CDR3 protein. A D gene is named only where the DNA matches it firmly. Expanded clones are given a class, and other clones once, few, many or no size at all.

TRBV7-2,TRBJ1-3,NA,many,TGTGCCAGCAGCTTAGACGGGAGCTCTGGAAACACCATATATTTT,CASSLDGSSGNTIYF
TRBV11-2,TRBJ2-7,NA,many,TGTGCCAGCAGCTTAAATAGGGTATCCTACGAGCAGTACTTC,CASSLNRVSYEQYF
TRBV20-1,TRBJ2-1,NA,many,TGCAGTGCCCAGAGCGGTAAGGGGCCCCTTAGTATCTTC,CSAQSGKGPLSIF
TRBV30,TRBJ2-3,NA,few,TGTGCCTGGAGTGTAAAACAGGGAGTCGCAGATACGCAGTATTTT,CAWSVKQGVADTQYF
TRBV20-1,TRBJ2-7,NA,many,TGCAGTGCTGTAGGTCTAGGGGGATCCTACGAGCAGTACTTC,CSAVGLGGSYEQYF
TRBV19,TRBJ2-1,NA,many,TGTGCCAGTAGTGAGCGGAACAATGAGCAGTTCTTC,CASSERNNEQFF
TRBV11-1,TRBJ2-1,NA,many,TGTGCCAGCAGCCTGGGTCTTTTGGGGGACAATGAGCAGTTCTTC,CASSLGLLGDNEQFF
TRBV6-6,TRBJ1-4,NA,many,TGTGCCAGCAGTTACGGAAGCGGAGCCCCGGTCGGAAAACTGTTTTTT,CASSYGSGAPVGKLFF
TRBV5-1,TRBJ1-2,NA,many,TGCGCCAGCAGCTCCCACTCGGAGGGAGGCTACACCTTC,CASSSHSEGGYTF
TRBV12-3/TRBV12-4,TRBJ1-4,TRBD1,NA,TGCGCCAGCAGTGGGACAGGGGATAATGGAAAACTGTTTTTT,CASSGTGDNGKLFF
TRBV7-2,TRBJ1-4,NA,NA,TGTGCCTGGAGTGCGGGGAGCTGGGGTGAAAAACTGTTTTTT,CAWSAGSWGEKLFF